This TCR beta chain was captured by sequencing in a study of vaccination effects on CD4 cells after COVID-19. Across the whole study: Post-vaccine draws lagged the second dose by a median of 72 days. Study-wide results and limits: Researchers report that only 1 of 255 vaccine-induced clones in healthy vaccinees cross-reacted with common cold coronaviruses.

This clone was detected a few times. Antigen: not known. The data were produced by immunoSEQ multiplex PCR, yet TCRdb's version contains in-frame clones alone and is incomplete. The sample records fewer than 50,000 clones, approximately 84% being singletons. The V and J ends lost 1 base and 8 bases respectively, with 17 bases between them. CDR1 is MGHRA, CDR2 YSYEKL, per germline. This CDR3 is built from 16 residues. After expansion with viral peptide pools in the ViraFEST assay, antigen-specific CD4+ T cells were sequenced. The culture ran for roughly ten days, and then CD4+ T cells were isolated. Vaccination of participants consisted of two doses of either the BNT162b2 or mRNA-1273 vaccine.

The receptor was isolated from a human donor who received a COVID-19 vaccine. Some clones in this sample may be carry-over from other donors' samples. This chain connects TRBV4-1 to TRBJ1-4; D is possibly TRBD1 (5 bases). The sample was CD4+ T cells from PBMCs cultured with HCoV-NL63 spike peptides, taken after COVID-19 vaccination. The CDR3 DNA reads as TGCGCCAGCAGCCAAGGGGCCTCAGGGCTCGTCGAAAAACTGTTTTTT. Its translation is CASSQGASGLVEKLFF.